This note documents a single T cell receptor (beta chain) sequence. The antigen is not known. The germline CDR1 and CDR2 sequences are MNHNS and SASEGT. This CDR3 has 12 residues. Trimming left V 2 bases short and J 2 bases short, with 4 bases between. The record originates from a study of T cells in localized non-small cell lung cancer. Study outcomes and limitations: Appearances in adjacent lung were noted for a median 57 of the top 100 tumor clones.

Repertoires were generated with immunoSEQ multiplex PCR, while TCRdb's copy carries only in-frame clones and drops some. The sample lists 45,000 to 70,000 clones; 80% to 90% were seen once. The sequence came from a woman aged 40 to 75 with stage I lung adenocarcinoma. Sequencing was performed on peripheral blood, taken before any cancer treatment. The rearrangement links TRBV6-1 to TRBJ2-7; unclear D gene. CDR3 protein: CASSERAYEQYF. CDR3 coding DNA: TGTGCCAGCAGTGAAAGAGCCTACGAGCAGTACTTC.